The table lists the clone carrying this TCR beta chain with a few counts. Germline V gene sequence: CDR1 SQVTM, CDR2 ANQGSEA. Trimming cost V 6 bases and J 1 base; bases outside gene matches: 6. The CDR3 has 14 amino acids. The entry originates in a study of T cell repertoires in cytomegalovirus infection. About the research overall: Public TCR beta signatures were indicative of both CMV infection and a matching HLA type.

TCRdb re-called the reads through MiXCR, storing one row per CDR3 protein. The data show about 490,000 distinct CDR3 sequences, with approximately 15% seen just once and 20% to 30% held by the top ten. This chain connects TRBV29-1 to TRBJ2-1, with 7 nucleotides matching TRBD2. The clonotype was recovered from a human donor in good health (CMV status not recorded). Some clones in this sample may be carry-over from other donors' samples. The sample taken for sequencing was CD8+ T cells from PBMCs. For the CDR3, the DNA is TGCAGCGTGGGTCAGGGAGGGTCCTACAATGAGCAGTTCTTC. Translating it yields CSVGQGGSYNEQFF.